These 27 T cell receptor beta chains were all obtained from the same sample, sequenced in a study of blood T cell repertoires in COVID-19. The protocol was immunoSEQ multiplex PCR, while the TCRdb copy is restricted to in-frame clones and leaves out a portion. The sample yields about 360,000 clones, more than 75% seen once. Sequenced sample: peripheral blood. The receptors stem from a human donor in a cohort sampled during active COVID-19.

J is TRBJ2-5 and V is TRBV6-1, with TRBD2 matching 9 bases. Germline CDR1 reads MNHNS; CDR2 reads SASEGT. Trimming removed 1 base from V and 2 bases from J; junction bases left unmatched: 2. The length of the CDR3 is 15 residues. The CDR3 sequence is CASSEGAGGQETQYF. CDR3 DNA: TGTGCCAGCAGTGAAGGGGCGGGAGGGCAAGAGACCCAGTACTTC.

This clone showed up just a few times. The gene calls are TRBV6-5 and TRBJ1-1; possible D gene TRBD1, 5 bases. This CDR3 has 13 amino acids. CDR1 MNHEY and CDR2 SVGAGI come from the germline V gene. V was cut by 2 bases and J by 7 bases, with 11 bases left in between. CDR3 nucleotide sequence: TGTGCCAGCAGTTACGCGCAGGGTGGTGAAGCTTTCTTT. It codes for CASSYAQGGEAFF.

The rearrangement links TRBV5-1 to TRBJ2-2, with 8 bases that match TRBD1. The germline V gene encodes CDR1 SGHRS and CDR2 YFSETQ. There are 17 residues in the CDR3. Trimming removed 4 bases from V and 5 bases from J; junction bases left unmatched: 13. In DNA, the CDR3 is TGCGCCAGCAGCCTCCGCAGGACAGGGCTGAAAACCGGGGAGCTGTTTTTT. Amino acids: CASSLRRTGLKTGELFF.

The J gene is TRBJ1-2, the V gene TRBV10-3; D gene unclear. Trimming stripped 2 bases from V and 6 bases from J, with 13 bases between. The germline CDR1 and CDR2 sequences are ENHRY and SYGVKD. CDR3 size: 14 residues. CDR3 amino acids: CAISERMGSDGYTF. The CDR3 DNA sequence: TGTGCCATCAGTGAGCGAATGGGCTCGGATGGCTACACCTTC.

The rearrangement joins TRBV15 to TRBJ2-2, with TRBD2 identical over 11 bases. The germline gives CDR1 LNHNV, CDR2 YYDKDF (reference sequence). Losses at the gene ends were 4 bases for V and 3 bases for J; bases not matched to a gene: 7. The CDR3 is made up of 17 amino acids. The CDR3 DNA reads TGTGCCACCAGCACCGTGAGACTAGCGGGGTACACCGGGGAGCTGTTTTTT. It yields the protein CATSTVRLAGYTGELFF.

The rearrangement joins TRBV19 to TRBJ2-5; perhaps TRBD2 as D (7 bases). Looked up from germline, CDR1 is LNHDA and CDR2 is SQIVND (reference sequence). V was clipped by 5 bases and J by 5 bases, with 18 bases between them. The CDR3 sequence is 15 residues long. CDR3 loop: CASSPGGQGFETQYF. The CDR3 DNA follows: TGTGCCAGTAGTCCCGGGGGGCAGGGTTTCGAGACCCAGTACTTC. The complete variable domain, with remaining parts taken from reference TRBV19 and TRBJ2-5, reads DGGITQSPKYLFRKEGQNVTLSCEQNLNHDAMYWYRQDPGQGLRLIYYSQIVNDFQKGDIAEGYSVSREKKESFPLTVTSAQKNPTAFYLCASSPGGQGFETQYFGPGTRLLVL.

The chain has TRBV7-2 and TRBJ2-4; tentative D call: TRBD2 (6 bases). Germline CDR1 reads SGHTA; CDR2 reads FQGNSA. Trimming pared 1 base from V and 1 base from J, leaving 11 bases between. This CDR3 comprises 16 residues. The CDR3 reads CASSLGLAGAKNIQYF. The CDR3 DNA is TGTGCCAGCAGCTTAGGTTTGGCGGGGGCCAAAAACATTCAGTACTTC.

This chain links TRBV5-1 with TRBJ2-6; no definite D call. CDR3 length equals 14 residues. Trimming removed 6 bases at V and 4 bases at J, with 11 bases between. Germline CDR1 is SGHRS and CDR2 is YFSETQ. CDR3: CASNEASGANVLTF. The CDR3 nucleotides are TGCGCCAGCAACGAGGCCTCGGGGGCCAACGTCCTGACTTTC.

V and J are TRBV11-3 and TRBJ2-3; 8 nucleotides line up with TRBD1. Germline V lookup: CDR1 SGHNT, CDR2 YENEEA. V lost 2 bases and J lost 3; bases outside the gene matches: 7. The CDR3 runs to 16 residues. CDR3 residues: CASSLLETGATDTQYF. CDR3 DNA sequence: TGTGCCAGCAGCTTATTGGAGACAGGGGCGACAGATACGCAGTATTTT.

The genes are TRBV5-5 and TRBJ2-3, with D possibly matching TRBD2 (6 bases). The CDR3 consists of 17 residues. Trimming removed 6 bases at V and 1 base at J, with 21 bases between. Germline V CDR1 and CDR2: SGHKS, YYEKEE (reference sequence). CDR3: CASTLVGGAEGTDTQYF. As DNA, the CDR3 is TGTGCCAGCACCCTTGTTGGAGGGGCGGAGGGCACAGATACGCAGTATTTT.

The chain carries TRBV5-1 and TRBJ1-1, with D uncertain. Germline V gene sequence: CDR1 SGHRS, CDR2 YFSETQ. V gave up 0 bases and J gave up 5 bases, with 8 bases separating them. The CDR3 extends over 13 amino acids. Here the CDR3 reads CASSLVYRTEAFF. CDR3 DNA sequence: TGCGCCAGCAGCTTGGTATATCGGACTGAAGCTTTCTTT.

The chain employs TRBV28 and TRBJ1-4; D gene uncertain. Germline V gene lookup returns CDR1 MDHEN and CDR2 SYDVKM. V was pared by 4 bases and J by 8 bases, with 14 bases between. This CDR3 has 14 residues. CDR3 nucleotide sequence: TGTGCCAGCAGTTCGCCCGAGAGGTGGGAAAAACTGTTTTTT. Protein product: CASSSPERWEKLFF.

Worth noting for this clone: At one end, the junction sequence differs from germline, possibly due to a read error. The V call is TRBV30, the J call TRBJ1-4; TRBD1 matches 9 bases. Per the germline V gene, CDR1 is GTSNPN and CDR2 is SVGIG (reference sequence). This CDR3 has 15 amino acids. CDR3 nucleotides: TGTGCCTGGAGTGGGGGGACAGGGACTATTGAAAAACTGTTTTTT. Protein sequence: CAWSGGTGTIEKLFF. The whole variable domain, remainder taken from reference TRBV30 and TRBJ1-4, is SQTIHQWPATLVQPVGSPLSLECTVEGTSNPNLYWYRQAAGRGLQLLFYSVGIGQISSEVPQNLSASRPQDRQFILSSKKLLLSDSGFYLCAWSGGTGTIEKLFFGSGTQLSVL.

V gene TRBV3-1 (or the pseudogene TRBV3-2) combines with J gene TRBJ2-3; possible D gene TRBD2, 5 bases. Germline CDR1 LGHDT, CDR2 YNNKEL (reference sequence). The CDR3 spans 15 residues. Trimming removed 1 base at V and 1 base at J, with 9 bases between. In DNA, the CDR3 is TGTGCCAGCAGCCAAGCGGGGATCCGCACAGATACGCAGTATTTT. Amino acid sequence: CASSQAGIRTDTQYF.

The chain joins TRBV9 to TRBJ2-1; 7 nucleotides agree with TRBD2. Germline V gene data show CDR1 as SGDLS and CDR2 as YYNGEE. Trimming took 0 bases from V and 3 from J; bases not matched to a gene: 6. This CDR3 is 16 amino acids long. DNA of the CDR3: TGTGCCAGCAGCGTAGAACCTCGCGGGAGCTACAATGAGCAGTTCTTC. Translation gives CASSVEPRGSYNEQFF.

The V and J genes are TRBV11-2 and TRBJ1-1, with a weak D call TRBD1 (5 bases). The germline CDR1 and CDR2 sequences are SGHAT and FQNNGV. The V end lost 3 bases, the J end lost 1 base, and 15 bases lay between the germline ends. The length of the CDR3 is 16 residues. In DNA form, the CDR3 reads TGTGCCAGCAGCTTGCAGGGTCCAGGGAAGAACACTGAAGCTTTCTTT. It specifies CASSLQGPGKNTEAFF.

The chain joins TRBV19 to TRBJ1-6; TRBD1 aligns across 9 bases. The germline CDR1 and CDR2 sequences are LNHDA and SQIVND (reference sequence). CDR3 length: 15 amino acids. Trimming cost V 5 bases and J 5 bases; bases outside gene matches: 4. This CDR3 is CASSLGQGNNSPLHF. In nucleotides, the CDR3 is TGTGCCAGTAGTCTGGGACAGGGAAATAATTCACCCCTCCACTTT.

This rearrangement joins TRBV5-1 to TRBJ2-7; 11 nucleotides line up with TRBD2. CDR1 SGHRS and CDR2 YFSETQ come from the germline V gene. The CDR3 is 16 amino acids. V shed 0 bases and J 7 bases; nucleotides not matched to a gene: 9. The CDR3 nucleotides are TGCGCCAGCAGCTTGGAGATAGCGGGAGGGCCGGGGGAGCAGTACTTC. Translation: CASSLEIAGGPGEQYF.

The chain joins TRBV28 to TRBJ2-5; TRBD1 aligns across 12 bases. Germline V gene sequence: CDR1 MDHEN, CDR2 SYDVKM. After removal of 3 bases from V and 4 bases from J, the junction contained 24 bases not matched to a gene. This CDR3 is built from 22 residues. CDR3 sequence reads: CASSLVARFRDRGQEVVETQYF. CDR3 in DNA: TGTGCCAGCAGTTTGGTAGCGCGTTTCCGGGACAGGGGGCAAGAGGTTGTAGAGACCCAGTACTTC.

The V and J genes are TRBV18 and TRBJ1-1; D is unclear. V gave up 3 bases and J gave up 8 bases, with 19 bases separating them. Germline V gives CDR1 KGHSH, CDR2 LQKENI. The CDR3 extends over 15 amino acids. CDR3 region: CASSPSGFSPREAFF. Here the CDR3 DNA reads TGTGCCAGCTCACCTTCCGGTTTCTCCCCTAGGGAAGCTTTCTTT.

V and J are TRBV19 and TRBJ2-3, with D possibly matching TRBD1 (5 bases). With 7 bases removed from V and 5 bases from J, the gap between germline ends came to 10 bases. CDR3 length: 12 residues. Germline V gives CDR1 LNHDA, CDR2 SQIVND (reference sequence). The CDR3 sequence: CASKTGVDTQYF. DNA of the CDR3: TGTGCCAGTAAAACAGGAGTAGATACGCAGTATTTT.

The genes are TRBV5-4 and TRBJ2-7; tentatively, D is TRBD1 (5 bases). CDR3 length: 14 amino acids. CDR1 and CDR2 from the germline V gene are SGHNT and YYREEE (reference sequence). V was trimmed by 4 bases and J by 2 bases, leaving 13 bases between them. This chain's CDR3 is CASSPDTSTYEQYF. CDR3 in DNA: TGTGCCAGCAGCCCGGACACATCGACCTACGAGCAGTACTTC.

The chain combines TRBV19 with TRBJ2-7; 9 bases are a match to TRBD2. Trimming at V came to 3 bases and at J to 6 bases, leaving 3 bases not matched to a gene. The CDR3 has 13 residues. The germline V gene has CDR1 LNHDA and CDR2 SQIVND (reference sequence). CDR3 amino acids: CASSIGTSTEQYF. The CDR3 DNA is TGTGCCAGTAGTATCGGGACTAGCACCGAGCAGTACTTC.

In this sample, this clone turned up once. This chain uses TRBV5-1 with TRBJ2-5; 10 bases are shared with TRBD2. This CDR3 is built from 15 residues. The V and J ends lost 4 bases and 5 bases, in that order; junction bases with no gene match: 8. Germline assignment: CDR1 SGHRS and CDR2 YFSETQ. CDR3 sequence (DNA): TGCGCCAGCAGCCCAACCTTTAGCGGGAGGGAGACCCAGTACTTC. Protein product: CASSPTFSGRETQYF. The complete variable domain, with remaining parts taken from reference TRBV5-1 and TRBJ2-5, reads KAGVTQTPRYLIKTRGQQVTLSCSPISGHRSVSWYQQTPGQGLQFLFEYFSETQRNKGNFPGRFSGRQFSNSRSEMNVSTLELGDSALYLCASSPTFSGRETQYFGPGTRLLVL.

V gene TRBV5-4 combines with J gene TRBJ1-4; 9 bases are a match to TRBD1. The junction had 6 bases not matched to a gene; V was cut back by 5 bases and J by 7 bases. The CDR3 is made up of 14 amino acids. Germline lookup yields CDR1 SGHNT and CDR2 YYREEE (reference sequence). Here the CDR3 reads CASSPGTGLEKLFF. The CDR3 DNA reads as TGTGCCAGCAGTCCCGGGACAGGGCTTGAAAAACTGTTTTTT.

V is TRBV7-6 and J is TRBJ2-3, with D possibly being TRBD2 (5 bases). The CDR3 runs to 16 residues. Germline assignment: CDR1 SGHVS and CDR2 FNYEAQ. V dropped 5 bases and J dropped 3 bases, with 18 bases sitting between them. The CDR3 loop reads CASSPTDSLETDTQYF. DNA for the CDR3: TGTGCCAGCAGCCCTACGGACTCACTCGAGACAGATACGCAGTATTTT.

This clone has only one observation. V usage is TRBV19 and J usage is TRBJ2-1; perhaps TRBD2 as D (5 bases). CDR1 LNHDA and CDR2 SQIVND come from the germline V gene (reference sequence). The CDR3 contains 15 residues. The V and J ends lost 4 bases and 2 bases respectively, with 12 bases between them. CDR3 nucleotides: TGTGCCAGTAGTACACCCTCCGGGGCCTACAATGAGCAGTTCTTC. It specifies CASSTPSGAYNEQFF.